This T cell receptor (beta chain) comes out of a study of T cells in Graves' hyperthyroidism and ophthalmopathy. Across the whole study: Specimen type is peripheral blood, collected at initial diagnosis prior to any treatment. Study outcomes and limitations: A model using 13 V-J features told ophthalmopathy apart from stable hyperthyroidism. Blood held most thyroid clonotypes expanded above 0.001 frequency.

V lost 4 bases and J 1 base, leaving 7 bases between the germline ends. Germline-derived CDR1 and CDR2 are MNHEY and SMNVEV (reference sequence). The CDR3 spans 14 residues. Duration under 3 months, a NOSPECS grade of at least 4, and a Clinical Activity Score of at least 3 characterized the ophthalmopathy patients. Regions amplified from RNA transcripts were the TCR beta CDR3 regions. The TCR CDR3 was amplified in a first-round RT-PCR using the HTBI primer set. TCRdb processed the multiplex PCR reads anew with MiXCR; each CDR3 protein has one entry. The sample records 250,000 or so distinct CDR3 sequences, roughly 15% being singletons. This clonotype was picked up many times. The antigen remains unidentified.

The specimen was blood. This chain joins TRBV27 and TRBJ2-2; D remains ambiguous. The clonotype comes from a woman in her late teens or twenties with Graves' ophthalmopathy. The CDR3 sequence is CASSSILNTGELFF. The DNA of the CDR3 is TGTGCCAGCAGTTCAATCCTGAACACCGGGGAGCTGTTTTTT.